This is a list of T cell receptor beta chains from one sample in a study of T cells in Graves' hyperthyroidism and ophthalmopathy. TCRdb reprocessed the multiplex PCR reads with MiXCR, giving one entry per CDR3 protein. The sample gives over 250,000 distinct CDR3 sequences, approximately 15% of which show up once; 30% to 40% is in the top ten. Sequenced material: blood. These receptors were collected from a woman aged 40-49 years with Graves' ophthalmopathy. CDR3s include the opening cysteine and the closing phenylalanine or tryptophan. The order of the fields is clone size, D gene, V gene, J gene, CDR3 protein, CDR3 DNA. A D gene is named only where the DNA matches it firmly. Some rows have no size entry. The others give once, few or many, or a class for an expanded clone.

>.|TRBD1|TRBV4-1|TRBJ2-5
CASSRGTVGQETQYF
TGCGCCAGCAGCCGAGGGACAGTGGGACAAGAGACCCAGTACTTC
>many|.|TRBV13|TRBJ2-3
CASSTGLNTDTQYF
TGTGCCAGCAGCACGGGACTTAACACAGATACGCAGTATTTT
>.|.|TRBV19|TRBJ1-2
CASSIRNGGRNYGYTF
TGTGCCAGTAGTATCCGCAATGGGGGGAGGAACTATGGCTACACCTTC
>.|.|TRBV19|TRBJ1-1
CASSSFLPEQEAFF
TGTGCCAGTAGTAGCTTCCTCCCGGAACAAGAAGCTTTCTTT
>many|.|TRBV20-1|TRBJ1-2
CSASRGANYGYTF
TGCAGTGCGTCCAGGGGAGCTAACTATGGCTACACCTTC
>once|TRBD2|TRBV20-1|TRBJ2-2
CSASPSGGAPGELFF
TGCAGTGCTAGCCCTAGCGGGGGGGCACCCGGGGAGCTGTTTTTT
>.|TRBD1|TRBV6-2/TRBV6-3|TRBJ1-1
CASTRAGGTAFF
TGTGCCAGCACCCGGGCAGGGGGCACAGCTTTCTTT
>few|.|TRBV27|TRBJ1-2
CASSFFVQGRNYGYTF
TGTGCCAGCAGTTTTTTTGTACAGGGCCGAAACTATGGCTACACCTTC
>few|.|TRBV5-1|TRBJ2-1
CASSPTMGEKQFF
TGCGCCAGCAGCCCTACTATGGGTGAGAAGCAGTTCTTC
>many|.|TRBV27|TRBJ2-5
CASRRRGAWGFGAETQYF
TGTGCCAGCAGGAGAAGAGGGGCCTGGGGTTTCGGAGCGGAGACCCAGTACTTC
>few|.|TRBV18|TRBJ1-1
CASSPPSSTTEAFF
TGTGCCAGCTCACCACCGTCGTCCACCACTGAAGCTTTCTTT
>many|.|TRBV7-8|TRBJ2-1
CASSRWWDEQFF
TGTGCCAGCAGCAGATGGTGGGATGAGCAGTTCTTC
>many|TRBD2|TRBV7-9|TRBJ2-3
CASSFSSGGFTDTQYF
TGTGCCAGCAGCTTCAGTAGCGGGGGATTCACAGATACGCAGTATTTT
>few|TRBD2|TRBV19|TRBJ2-7
CASSNPSSGGSYEQYF
TGTGCCAGTAGTAACCCCTCAAGCGGGGGATCCTACGAGCAGTACTTC
>many|.|TRBV2|TRBJ1-1
CATRYTGSYTEAFF
TGTGCCACTCGCTACACTGGGAGTTACACTGAAGCTTTCTTT
>many|.|TRBV6-5|TRBJ1-2
CASSYSVLDNYGYTF
TGTGCCAGCAGTTATAGCGTACTGGACAACTATGGCTACACCTTC
>few|.|TRBV19|TRBJ1-1
CASSKDWDIEAFF
TGTGCCAGTAGCAAAGATTGGGACATTGAAGCTTTCTTT
>many|TRBD1|TRBV10-2|TRBJ1-5
CASSDGRGNQPQHF
TGCGCCAGCAGTGACGGCAGGGGGAATCAGCCCCAGCATTTT
>few|TRBD1|TRBV6-1|TRBJ2-3
CASSDWAVWDRSFTDTQYF
TGTGCCAGCTCCGATTGGGCCGTCTGGGACAGAAGTTTTACAGATACGCAGTATTTT
>.|TRBD1|TRBV19|TRBJ2-7
CASYIRDRVSYEQYF
TGTGCCAGTTACATCCGGGACAGGGTTTCCTACGAGCAGTACTTC
>many|TRBD1|TRBV13|TRBJ2-1
CASSSSGQYNEQFF
TGTGCCAGCAGCTCGTCGGGACAGTACAATGAGCAGTTCTTC
>many|.|TRBV2|TRBJ1-2
CASSVWSVYGYTF
TGTGCCAGCAGTGTTTGGTCAGTATATGGCTACACCTTC
>.|TRBD1|TRBV28|TRBJ1-1
CASSFSPGTGATEAFF
TGTGCCAGCAGTTTCTCCCCTGGGACAGGGGCCACTGAAGCTTTCTTT